Listed here are 12 T cell receptor beta chains from one sample, sequenced in a study of T cell repertoires in aging, cancer and after chemotherapy. Multiplex touch-down PCR with TRB-A/B primers amplified rearranged V-D-J TRB sequences. TCRdb processed the multiplex PCR reads anew with MiXCR; each CDR3 protein has one entry. The table has 2,000 to 3,000 distinct CDR3 sequences, 20% to 30% seen once. TCR beta rearrangements were amplified from peripheral blood genomic DNA. The source material was blood. These receptors were obtained from a human donor with a solid tumor.

This clonotype was recorded once. This rearrangement joins TRBV24-1 to TRBJ1-4, with D uncertain. CDR3 length equals 13 residues. Germline V gene sequence: CDR1 KGHDR, CDR2 SFDVKD. The germline V and J ends were trimmed by 2 bases and 8 bases, with 8 bases remaining between them. The CDR3 DNA reads as TGTGCCACCAGTGATTATCGGGCCGAAAAACTGTTTTTT. It codes for CATSDYRAEKLFF.

In this sample, this clonotype is large. The chain couples TRBV29-1 to TRBJ2-7; D is unclear. The ends were cut back, 4 bases at V and 3 bases at J, with 10 bases in the middle. CDR1 and CDR2 from the germline V gene are SQVTM and ANQGSEA. There are 12 residues in the CDR3. The CDR3 spells CSVGRAVYEQYF. For the CDR3, the DNA is TGCAGCGTTGGACGGGCTGTCTACGAGCAGTACTTC.

The chain recombines TRBV7-9 with TRBJ2-7; 7 positions match TRBD1. The CDR3 consists of 14 residues. The V gene end was trimmed by 5 bases and the J gene end by 0 bases; junction bases not matched to a gene: 4. Germline CDR1 reads SEHNR; CDR2 reads FQNEAQ (reference sequence). The CDR3 protein is CASSRDRASYEQYF. CDR3 sequence (DNA): TGTGCCAGCAGCCGCGACAGGGCCTCCTACGAGCAGTACTTC.

The table lists this clonotype with a few counts. The rearrangement uses TRBV6-1 and TRBJ1-1; possibly TRBD1 for D (6 bases). The CDR3 is made up of 14 amino acids. The ends were cut back, 4 bases at V and 3 bases at J, with 12 bases in the middle. Germline V gives CDR1 MNHNS, CDR2 SASEGT. DNA for the CDR3: TGTGCCAGCAGTGGTCCCGGACAGCACACTGAAGCTTTCTTT. It specifies CASSGPGQHTEAFF.

A few counts support this clonotype. The J gene is TRBJ2-1, the V gene TRBV7-3; TRBD1 might be the D (7 bases). Per the germline V gene, CDR1 is SGHTA and CDR2 is FQGTGA. Deletions cut 5 bases from V and 2 bases from J, with 16 bases between. This CDR3 contains 16 residues. The CDR3 nucleotides are TGTGCCAGCAGCCCAACTGGAGGGACAGCCTACAATGAGCAGTTCTTC. It codes for CASSPTGGTAYNEQFF.

The V call is TRBV28, the J call TRBJ1-6; tentative D call: TRBD1 (6 bases). CDR1 and CDR2 (germline): MDHEN, SYDVKM. Trimming shortened V by 2 bases and J by 4 bases, and 18 bases separated the two germline ends. The CDR3 loop spans 18 amino acids. CDR3 sequence reads: CASSLGEQGRWYNSPLHF. The CDR3 region has the DNA TGTGCCAGCAGTTTAGGAGAACAGGGAAGATGGTATAATTCACCCCTCCACTTT. The full variable domain, its missing parts supplied by reference TRBV28 and TRBJ1-6, is DVKVTQSSRYLVKRTGEKVFLECVQDMDHENMFWYRQDPGLGLRLIYFSYDVKMKEKGDIPEGYSVSREKKERFSLILESASTNQTSMYLCASSLGEQGRWYNSPLHFGNGTRLTVT.

V usage is TRBV12-3 or TRBV12-4 and J usage is TRBJ2-7; 8 nucleotides match TRBD2. This CDR3 contains 14 residues. V shed 5 bases and J 0 bases; nucleotides not matched to a gene: 3. The CDR3, as DNA: TGTGCCAGCAGTCACGGGACTAGCTCCTACGAGCAGTACTTC. It encodes CASSHGTSSYEQYF.

A remark on this clonotype: The junction departs from germline at one end; a sequencing error may be responsible. The chain has TRBV4-1 and TRBJ1-3; D might be TRBD1 (5 bases). From germline, CDR1 is MGHRA and CDR2 YSYEKL. This CDR3 has 12 amino acids. CDR3 in DNA: TGTGCCAGCAGACTCCAACAGGACACCATATATTTT. Its translation is CASRLQQDTIYF.

The genes are TRBV5-1 and TRBJ2-6; no clear D. This CDR3 contains 19 residues. Germline lookup yields CDR1 SGHRS and CDR2 YFSETQ. The ends were cut back, 4 bases at V and 0 bases at J, with 20 bases in the middle. As DNA, the CDR3 is TGCGCCAGCAGCGCTGTGTTGGGTGGTTTGGGCTCTGGGGCCAACGTCCTGACTTTC. Its translation: CASSAVLGGLGSGANVLTF.

There are a few counts of this clonotype. This chain's CDR3 is CSARTTTTGNQPQHF. The CDR3 nucleotides read TGCAGTGCTCGAACCACCACGACAGGGAATCAGCCCCAGCATTTT. V is TRBV20-1 and J is TRBJ1-5; 7 bases match TRBD1. The CDR3 extends over 15 amino acids. J gave up 4 bases and V 5 bases, and 11 bases lay outside the gene matches. The germline V gene encodes CDR1 DFQATT and CDR2 SNEGSKA (reference sequence).

The chain couples TRBV6-2 or TRBV6-3 to TRBJ2-7; 10 bases map to TRBD2. The V segment lost 8 bases and the J segment 4 bases; nucleotides outside the gene matches: 5. CDR1 is MNHEY and CDR2 is SVGEGT in the germline V gene. This CDR3 comprises 13 residues. CDR3 sequence (DNA): TGTGCCAGCGAAAGGACTAGCGGTTACGAGCAGTACTTC. This encodes CASERTSGYEQYF.

Relative to its sample, this clonotype is medium-sized. V usage is TRBV6-5 and J usage is TRBJ2-7; 7 bases match TRBD1. V was pared by 1 base and J by 2 bases, with 2 bases of the junction left unmatched. The CDR3 length is 14 residues. Germline CDR1 reads MNHEY; CDR2 reads SVGAGI. The CDR3 nucleotides are TGTGCCAGCAGTTACTGGCAGGGGGCCTACGAGCAGTACTTC. Protein product: CASSYWQGAYEQYF.